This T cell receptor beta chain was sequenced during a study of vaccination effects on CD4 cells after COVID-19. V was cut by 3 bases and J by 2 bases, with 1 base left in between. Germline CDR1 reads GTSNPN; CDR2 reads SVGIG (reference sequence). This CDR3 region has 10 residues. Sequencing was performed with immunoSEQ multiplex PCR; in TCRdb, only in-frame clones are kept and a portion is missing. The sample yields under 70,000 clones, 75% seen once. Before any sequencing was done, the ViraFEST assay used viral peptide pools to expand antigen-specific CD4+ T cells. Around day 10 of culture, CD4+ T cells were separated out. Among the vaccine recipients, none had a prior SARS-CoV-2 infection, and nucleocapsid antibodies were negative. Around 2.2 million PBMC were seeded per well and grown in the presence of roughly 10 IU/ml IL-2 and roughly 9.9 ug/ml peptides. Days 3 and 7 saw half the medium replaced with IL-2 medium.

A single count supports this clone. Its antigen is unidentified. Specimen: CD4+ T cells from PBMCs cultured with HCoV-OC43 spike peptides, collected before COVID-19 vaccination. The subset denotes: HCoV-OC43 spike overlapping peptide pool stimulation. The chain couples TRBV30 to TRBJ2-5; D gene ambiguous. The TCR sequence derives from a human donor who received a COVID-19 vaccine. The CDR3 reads CAWRQETQYF. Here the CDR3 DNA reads TGTGCCTGGAGACAAGAGACCCAGTACTTC.